This T cell receptor (beta chain) was documented in a study of control samples from healthy donors and cancer patients. Produced via immunoSEQ multiplex PCR; TCRdb's table is partial and in-frame only. The sample includes about 130,000 clones, about 91% of them seen just once. Germline V gene data show CDR1 as SGHRS and CDR2 as YFSETQ. The CDR3 has 15 amino acids. The trim removed 2 bases at V and 5 bases at J, leaving 4 bases unmatched. The sequencing sample was made of blood. The chain uses TRBV5-1 and TRBJ2-1, with 10 bases lining up with TRBD1. The source is a man between 18 and 35 years old in good health. In nucleotides, the CDR3 is TGCGCCAGCAGCTTTGGGGACAGGGGTCACAATGAGCAGTTCTTC. Protein product: CASSFGDRGHNEQFF.